This is a list of T cell receptor beta chains from one sample in a study of blood T cells in healthy people across ages. TCRdb re-derived calls from the 5' RACE reads in MiXCR, one entry per CDR3 protein. The sample records about 970,000 distinct CDR3 sequences, roughly 50% being singletons. Sequencing was done on a sample of blood. Every receptor here comes from a woman aged 60-75 years in good health. Both conserved end residues are part of each CDR3. Fields, in order: D gene, clone size, V gene, J gene, CDR3 protein, CDR3 DNA. The D gene is left open where the match is weak. The listing skips clone size in some rows; elsewhere it reads once, few, many or a size class.

d_call: .; clone_size: .; v_call: TRBV20-1; j_call: TRBJ2-7; cdr3_aa: CSAPNLVPGYEQYF; cdr3_nt: TGCAGTGCTCCTAATCTAGTCCCGGGCTACGAGCAGTACTTC
d_call: .; clone_size: .; v_call: TRBV6-2/TRBV6-3; j_call: TRBJ2-7; cdr3_aa: CASSSRVHEQYF; cdr3_nt: TGTGCCAGCAGTTCCAGGGTCCACGAGCAGTACTTC
d_call: TRBD1; clone_size: .; v_call: TRBV28; j_call: TRBJ2-7; cdr3_aa: CASSSTGTGGQYEQYF; cdr3_nt: TGTGCCAGCAGTTCAACCGGGACAGGGGGCCAGTACGAGCAGTACTTC
d_call: .; clone_size: .; v_call: TRBV3-1; j_call: TRBJ2-1; cdr3_aa: CASSLSLNRDPLSEQFF; cdr3_nt: TGCGCCAGCAGCCTTTCCTTAAACCGGGACCCTTTATCTGAGCAGTTCTTC
d_call: TRBD1; clone_size: .; v_call: TRBV29-1; j_call: TRBJ2-7; cdr3_aa: CGVGQGSYEQYF; cdr3_nt: TGCGGCGTGGGACAGGGTTCCTACGAGCAGTACTTC
d_call: TRBD2; clone_size: many; v_call: TRBV7-2; j_call: TRBJ2-7; cdr3_aa: CASSLLGLAGDYEQYF; cdr3_nt: TGTGCCAGCAGCTTATTGGGACTAGCGGGAGACTACGAGCAGTACTTC
d_call: .; clone_size: few; v_call: TRBV12-3/TRBV12-4; j_call: TRBJ2-4; cdr3_aa: CASTIARGQIQYF; cdr3_nt: TGTGCCAGCACTATCGCCCGGGGGCAGATTCAGTACTTC
d_call: .; clone_size: .; v_call: TRBV20-1; j_call: TRBJ1-2; cdr3_aa: CSGPRNYGYTF; cdr3_nt: TGCAGTGGCCCCAGGAACTATGGCTACACCTTC
d_call: .; clone_size: few; v_call: TRBV29-1; j_call: TRBJ2-5; cdr3_aa: CSVEETAGETQYF; cdr3_nt: TGCAGCGTTGAAGAGACCGCAGGAGAGACCCAGTACTTC
d_call: .; clone_size: few; v_call: TRBV20-1; j_call: TRBJ2-1; cdr3_aa: CSARENQNEQFF; cdr3_nt: TGCAGTGCTAGAGAGAACCAGAATGAGCAGTTCTTC
d_call: .; clone_size: once; v_call: TRBV6-5; j_call: TRBJ2-4; cdr3_aa: CASSWRGVAKNIQYF; cdr3_nt: TGTGCCAGCAGTTGGAGGGGGGTAGCCAAAAACATTCAGTACTTC
d_call: .; clone_size: .; v_call: TRBV7-2; j_call: TRBJ2-1; cdr3_aa: CASTPRVNEQFF; cdr3_nt: TGTGCCAGTACCCCCCGGGTCAATGAGCAGTTCTTC
d_call: TRBD2; clone_size: .; v_call: TRBV5-6; j_call: TRBJ2-7; cdr3_aa: CASRAGDEQYF; cdr3_nt: TGTGCCAGCAGAGCGGGGGATGAGCAGTACTTC
d_call: TRBD1; clone_size: few; v_call: TRBV6-1; j_call: TRBJ2-3; cdr3_aa: CASSEDRVTDTQYF; cdr3_nt: TGTGCCAGCAGTGAGGACAGGGTCACAGATACGCAGTATTTT
d_call: TRBD1; clone_size: .; v_call: TRBV2; j_call: TRBJ2-7; cdr3_aa: CASRRTGSYNEQYF; cdr3_nt: TGTGCCAGCAGACGGACAGGTTCCTACAATGAGCAGTACTTC
d_call: .; clone_size: .; v_call: TRBV15; j_call: TRBJ2-3; cdr3_aa: CAVGSDTQYF; cdr3_nt: TGTGCCGTTGGATCAGATACGCAGTATTTT
d_call: .; clone_size: .; v_call: TRBV28; j_call: TRBJ2-7; cdr3_aa: CASSWASTYEQYF; cdr3_nt: TGTGCCAGCAGTTGGGCCAGTACCTACGAGCAGTACTTC
d_call: .; clone_size: .; v_call: TRBV11-3; j_call: TRBJ2-2; cdr3_aa: CASSLDGGPTGELFF; cdr3_nt: TGTGCCAGCAGCTTAGATGGGGGGCCCACCGGGGAGCTGTTTTTT
d_call: .; clone_size: .; v_call: TRBV25-1; j_call: TRBJ2-1; cdr3_aa: CASSALGAGSSYNEQFF; cdr3_nt: TGTGCCAGCAGCGCATTGGGGGCGGGAAGCTCCTACAATGAGCAGTTCTTC
d_call: .; clone_size: few; v_call: TRBV2; j_call: TRBJ1-1; cdr3_aa: CASKVYLNTEAFF; cdr3_nt: TGTGCCAGCAAGGTCTATCTGAACACTGAAGCTTTCTTT
d_call: TRBD1; clone_size: .; v_call: TRBV12-3/TRBV12-4; j_call: TRBJ2-7; cdr3_aa: CASSLALGQGANEQYF; cdr3_nt: TGTGCCAGCAGTTTGGCCCTGGGACAGGGCGCGAATGAGCAGTACTTC
d_call: .; clone_size: .; v_call: TRBV4-2; j_call: TRBJ2-7; cdr3_aa: CASSFTPGTSYEQYF; cdr3_nt: TGTGCCAGCAGCTTTACTCCCGGGACCAGCTACGAGCAGTACTTC
d_call: .; clone_size: few; v_call: TRBV5-1; j_call: TRBJ2-5; cdr3_aa: CASSLTAGQETQYF; cdr3_nt: TGCGCCAGCAGCTTGACGGCAGGCCAAGAGACCCAGTACTTC
d_call: .; clone_size: .; v_call: TRBV6-1; j_call: TRBJ2-5; cdr3_aa: CAGKLSPMGNEQYF; cdr3_nt: TGTGCCGGAAAGCTAAGTCCCATGGGGAATGAGCAGTACTTC
d_call: TRBD2; clone_size: .; v_call: TRBV15; j_call: TRBJ2-7; cdr3_aa: CATSILAGGGEQYF; cdr3_nt: TGTGCCACCAGCATATTAGCGGGAGGGGGCGAGCAGTACTTC
d_call: TRBD2; clone_size: few; v_call: TRBV7-9; j_call: TRBJ2-3; cdr3_aa: CASSSSGRAPDTQYF; cdr3_nt: TGTGCCAGCAGTTCCAGCGGGAGGGCCCCAGATACGCAGTATTTT
d_call: .; clone_size: many; v_call: TRBV29-1; j_call: TRBJ2-7; cdr3_aa: CSVEVSPYEQYF; cdr3_nt: TGCAGCGTTGAGGTATCCCCCTACGAGCAGTACTTC
d_call: .; clone_size: few; v_call: TRBV5-1; j_call: TRBJ2-3; cdr3_aa: CASSLPGSGNTDTQYF; cdr3_nt: TGCGCCAGCAGCCTTCCGGGGAGCGGAAACACAGATACGCAGTATTTT
d_call: .; clone_size: .; v_call: TRBV28; j_call: TRBJ2-1; cdr3_aa: CASMEGRLFF; cdr3_nt: TGTGCCAGCATGGAGGGCCGGCTGTTCTTC
d_call: .; clone_size: .; v_call: TRBV3-1; j_call: TRBJ2-7; cdr3_aa: CASSQDLILEQYF; cdr3_nt: TGTGCCAGCAGCCAAGATCTTATCTTGGAGCAGTACTTC
d_call: .; clone_size: .; v_call: TRBV7-2; j_call: TRBJ2-3; cdr3_aa: CASSLGGVSTDTQYF; cdr3_nt: TGTGCCAGCAGCTTAGGGGGAGTTAGCACAGATACGCAGTATTTT
d_call: TRBD2; clone_size: .; v_call: TRBV20-1; j_call: TRBJ2-7; cdr3_aa: CSARDLAGSYEQYF; cdr3_nt: TGCAGTGCTAGAGACCTAGCGGGGTCCTACGAGCAGTACTTC
d_call: TRBD2; clone_size: .; v_call: TRBV7-2; j_call: TRBJ2-7; cdr3_aa: CASAVTGTSFDEQYF; cdr3_nt: TGTGCCAGCGCTGTCACCGGGACTAGTTTCGACGAGCAGTACTTC
d_call: TRBD1; clone_size: .; v_call: TRBV5-1; j_call: TRBJ1-1; cdr3_aa: CASSLDGTGNTEAFF; cdr3_nt: TGCGCCAGCAGCTTGGACGGGACAGGGAACACTGAAGCTTTCTTT
d_call: TRBD1; clone_size: .; v_call: TRBV7-2; j_call: TRBJ2-4; cdr3_aa: CASTPGGQTKNIQYF; cdr3_nt: TGTGCCAGCACCCCAGGGGGACAGACAAAAAACATTCAGTACTTC
d_call: TRBD1; clone_size: .; v_call: TRBV7-2; j_call: TRBJ2-2; cdr3_aa: CASRGQGAIGELFF; cdr3_nt: TGTGCCAGCAGGGGACAGGGGGCAATCGGGGAGCTGTTTTTT
d_call: .; clone_size: .; v_call: TRBV6-1; j_call: TRBJ1-4; cdr3_aa: CASSETGLNEKLFF; cdr3_nt: TGTGCCAGCAGTGAAACTGGGCTTAATGAAAAACTGTTTTTT